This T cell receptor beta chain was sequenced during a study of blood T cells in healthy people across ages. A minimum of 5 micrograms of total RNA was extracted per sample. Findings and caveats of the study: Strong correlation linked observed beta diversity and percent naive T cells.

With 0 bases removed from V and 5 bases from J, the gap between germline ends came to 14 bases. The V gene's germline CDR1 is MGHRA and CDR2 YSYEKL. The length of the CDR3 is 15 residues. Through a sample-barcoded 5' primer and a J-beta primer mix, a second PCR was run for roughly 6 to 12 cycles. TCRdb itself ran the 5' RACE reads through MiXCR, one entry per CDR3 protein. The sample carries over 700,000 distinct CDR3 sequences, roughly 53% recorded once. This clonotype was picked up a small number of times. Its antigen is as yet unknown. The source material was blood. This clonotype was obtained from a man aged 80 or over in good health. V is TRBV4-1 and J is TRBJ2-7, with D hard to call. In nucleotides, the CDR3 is TGCGCCAGCAGCCAAGATAATAGACGCACCAACGAGCAGTACTTC. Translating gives CASSQDNRRTNEQYF.